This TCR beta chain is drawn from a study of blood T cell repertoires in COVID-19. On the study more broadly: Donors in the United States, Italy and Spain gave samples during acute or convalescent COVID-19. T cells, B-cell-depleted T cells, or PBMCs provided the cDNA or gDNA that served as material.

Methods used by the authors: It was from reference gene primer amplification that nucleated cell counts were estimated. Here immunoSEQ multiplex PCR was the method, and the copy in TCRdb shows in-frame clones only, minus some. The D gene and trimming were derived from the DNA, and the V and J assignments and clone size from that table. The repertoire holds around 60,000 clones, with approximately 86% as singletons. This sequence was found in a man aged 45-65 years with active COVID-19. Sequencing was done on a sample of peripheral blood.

This chain's CDR3 is CAISAGTSGVLPQETQYF. The CDR3 DNA is TGTGCCATCAGCGCCGGGACTAGCGGGGTTCTTCCCCAAGAGACCCAGTACTTC. The chain is built from TRBV10-3 and TRBJ2-5; 13 nucleotides agree with TRBD2. The CDR3 has 18 amino acids. The germline V gene encodes CDR1 ENHRY and CDR2 SYGVKD. Germline trimming cut 6 bases from V and 1 base from J; bases unmatched to any gene: 11.